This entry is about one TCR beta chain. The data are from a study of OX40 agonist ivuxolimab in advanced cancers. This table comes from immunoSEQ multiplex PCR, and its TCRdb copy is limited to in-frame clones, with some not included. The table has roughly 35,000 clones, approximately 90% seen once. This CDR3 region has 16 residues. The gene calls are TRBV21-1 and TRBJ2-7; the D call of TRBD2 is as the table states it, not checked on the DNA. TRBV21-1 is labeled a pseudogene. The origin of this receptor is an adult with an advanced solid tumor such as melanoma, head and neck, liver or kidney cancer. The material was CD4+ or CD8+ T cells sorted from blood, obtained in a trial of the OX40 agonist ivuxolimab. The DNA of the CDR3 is TGTGCCAGCAGCAAAGAGACTAGCGGGAACCTCTACGAGCAGTACTTC. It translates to CASSKETSGNLYEQYF.